A selection of T cell receptor beta chains follows, all from one sample in a study of T cell responses to AZD1222 COVID-19 vaccine. Measured with immunoSEQ multiplex PCR; TCRdb has only the in-frame clones, and not every one. The sample comprises about 150,000 clones, approximately 90% of which are singletons, and 1.5% to 2.5% rests with the top ten. The sample consisted of peripheral blood, taken 28 days after the second AZD1222 dose. These receptor sequences come from an adult who received the AZD1222 COVID-19 vaccine. CDR3s include the opening cysteine and the closing phenylalanine or tryptophan. The order of the fields is D gene, CDR3 length, J gene, V gene, clone size, CDR3 protein, CDR3 DNA. A D gene is named only where the DNA matches it firmly. Size is omitted from some rows. Given values are once, few, many or a class for expanded clones.

d_gene: TRBD1
len: 16
j_gene: TRBJ1-1
v_gene: TRBV5-4
abundance: NA
CDR3aa: CASSLGRTGGDTEAFF
CDR3nt: TGTGCCAGCAGCTTGGGAAGGACAGGGGGCGACACTGAAGCTTTCTTT

d_gene: NA
len: 14
j_gene: TRBJ1-1
v_gene: TRBV2
abundance: NA
CDR3aa: CASFLLGGDTEAFF
CDR3nt: TGTGCCAGCTTTTTATTAGGGGGGGACACTGAAGCTTTCTTT

d_gene: TRBD1
len: 17
j_gene: TRBJ1-1
v_gene: TRBV6-1
abundance: NA
CDR3aa: CASSEDLRQGMNTEAFF
CDR3nt: TGTGCCAGCAGTGAAGACCTCCGACAGGGGATGAACACTGAAGCTTTCTTT

d_gene: TRBD1
len: 12
j_gene: TRBJ1-1
v_gene: TRBV29-1
abundance: NA
CDR3aa: CSAMGDRAEAFF
CDR3nt: TGCAGCGCCATGGGGGACAGGGCTGAAGCTTTCTTT

d_gene: TRBD2
len: 17
j_gene: TRBJ2-3
v_gene: TRBV2
abundance: once
CDR3aa: CASSSELAGGPTDTQYF
CDR3nt: TGTGCCAGCAGTTCCGAACTAGCGGGGGGACCCACAGATACGCAGTATTTT

d_gene: TRBD2
len: 15
j_gene: TRBJ2-7
v_gene: TRBV29-1
abundance: NA
CDR3aa: CSVAGTSGRADEQYF
CDR3nt: TGCAGCGTGGCCGGGACTAGCGGGAGGGCCGACGAGCAGTACTTC

d_gene: TRBD1
len: 14
j_gene: TRBJ2-3
v_gene: TRBV6-4
abundance: NA
CDR3aa: CASSDGTGADTQYF
CDR3nt: TGTGCCAGCAGTGACGGGACAGGGGCAGATACGCAGTATTTT

d_gene: NA
len: 14
j_gene: TRBJ1-3
v_gene: TRBV5-4
abundance: NA
CDR3aa: CASSLGYSGNTIYF
CDR3nt: TGTGCCAGCAGCTTGGGCTACTCTGGAAACACCATATATTTT

d_gene: NA
len: 13
j_gene: TRBJ1-1
v_gene: TRBV29-1
abundance: NA
CDR3aa: CSVLEQTNTEAFF
CDR3nt: TGCAGCGTTTTGGAACAGACGAACACTGAAGCTTTCTTT

d_gene: NA
len: 14
j_gene: TRBJ1-1
v_gene: TRBV2
abundance: NA
CDR3aa: CASSESPMNTEAFF
CDR3nt: TGTGCCAGCAGTGAGTCGCCCATGAACACTGAAGCTTTCTTT

d_gene: NA
len: 14
j_gene: TRBJ2-2
v_gene: TRBV19
abundance: NA
CDR3aa: CASSILGETGELFF
CDR3nt: TGTGCCAGTAGTATTCTCGGAGAAACCGGGGAGCTGTTTTTT

d_gene: TRBD1
len: 17
j_gene: TRBJ1-1
v_gene: TRBV27
abundance: NA
CDR3aa: CASSPLRGRGMNTEAFF
CDR3nt: TGTGCCAGCAGTCCGCTCAGGGGGCGAGGGATGAACACTGAAGCTTTCTTT

d_gene: NA
len: 13
j_gene: TRBJ2-3
v_gene: TRBV12-3/TRBV12-4
abundance: NA
CDR3aa: CAISLHSTDTQYF
CDR3nt: TGTGCCATCAGCCTACATAGCACAGATACGCAGTATTTT

d_gene: NA
len: 13
j_gene: TRBJ2-7
v_gene: TRBV28
abundance: NA
CDR3aa: CASSLTERGEQYF
CDR3nt: TGTGCCAGCAGTTTGACAGAAAGGGGCGAGCAGTACTTC

d_gene: NA
len: 13
j_gene: TRBJ2-3
v_gene: TRBV6-5
abundance: NA
CDR3aa: CASSRDFVDTQYF
CDR3nt: TGTGCCAGCAGCAGGGACTTCGTAGATACGCAGTATTTT

d_gene: NA
len: 13
j_gene: TRBJ1-1
v_gene: TRBV10-1
abundance: NA
CDR3aa: CASSESTAVEAFF
CDR3nt: TGCGCCAGCAGTGAGTCGACGGCAGTTGAAGCTTTCTTT

d_gene: NA
len: 15
j_gene: TRBJ2-7
v_gene: TRBV5-1
abundance: NA
CDR3aa: CASSPAGQGHYEQYF
CDR3nt: TGCGCCAGCAGCCCGGCGGGCCAGGGCCACTACGAGCAGTACTTC